These T cell receptor beta chains were read from a single sample in a study of CD8 T cells in ankylosing spondylitis. TCRdb analysed the 5' RACE reads with MiXCR anew, one entry per CDR3 protein. Among 210,000 or so distinct CDR3 sequences, roughly 8.2% were seen once, and the ten largest hold more than 4%. The sample was blood, either unsorted or a sorted T cell fraction (not recorded which). The receptor source for this set is a female donor with ankylosing spondylitis or in good health (not recorded which). Each CDR3 is given with its conserved first and last residue. D genes are given only for firm matches. Size is stated for part of the rows, as once, few or many counts, or as a class when the clone is expanded.

size: many
V: TRBV6-2/TRBV6-3
D: -
J: TRBJ1-1
CDR3: CASRDGVGTGNTEAFF
DNA: TGTGCCAGCAGGGATGGAGTCGGGACGGGGAACACTGAAGCTTTCTTT

size: many
V: TRBV19
D: -
J: TRBJ2-1
CDR3: CASSSRGASAYNEQFF
DNA: TGTGCCAGTAGTTCACGGGGCGCCTCCGCCTACAATGAGCAGTTCTTC

size: few
V: TRBV7-9
D: TRBD2
J: TRBJ2-5
CDR3: CASSFGLAGQETQYF
DNA: TGTGCCAGCAGCTTCGGGCTAGCGGGCCAAGAGACCCAGTACTTC

size: many
V: TRBV5-4
D: -
J: TRBJ1-1
CDR3: CASSLDQGRGTEAFF
DNA: TGTGCCAGCAGCTTGGATCAGGGCAGGGGCACTGAAGCTTTCTTT

size: many
V: TRBV20-1
D: TRBD2
J: TRBJ2-1
CDR3: CSARWSGTLGGEQFF
DNA: TGCAGTGCTAGGTGGAGCGGGACTCTCGGGGGTGAGCAGTTCTTC

size: many
V: TRBV28
D: -
J: TRBJ2-5
CDR3: CASSLRQSETQYF
DNA: TGTGCCAGCAGTTTGAGGCAGTCGGAGACCCAGTACTTC

size: many
V: TRBV11-2
D: -
J: TRBJ2-1
CDR3: CASSLAGGGPSYNEQFF
DNA: TGTGCCAGCAGCTTAGCCGGTGGGGGTCCCTCCTACAATGAGCAGTTCTTC

size: few
V: TRBV19
D: TRBD2
J: TRBJ2-1
CDR3: CASSISLGTSGRDGEQFF
DNA: TGTGCCAGTAGTATTTCCCTAGGGACTAGCGGGAGGGATGGTGAGCAGTTCTTC

size: few
V: TRBV20-1
D: -
J: TRBJ2-3
CDR3: CSATQRDTQYF
DNA: TGCAGTGCTACGCAGCGAGATACGCAGTATTTT

size: -
V: TRBV7-9
D: -
J: TRBJ1-2
CDR3: CASSLSAGESDGYTF
DNA: TGTGCCAGCAGCTTATCGGCGGGGGAGAGCGATGGCTACACCTTC

size: many
V: TRBV5-1
D: -
J: TRBJ1-1
CDR3: CASSPPTMNTEAFF
DNA: TGCGCCAGCAGCCCACCCACAATGAACACTGAAGCTTTCTTT

size: many
V: TRBV12-3/TRBV12-4
D: -
J: TRBJ2-3
CDR3: CASSPELSTDTQYF
DNA: TGTGCCAGCAGTCCCGAACTCAGCACAGATACGCAGTATTTT

size: many
V: TRBV7-2
D: -
J: TRBJ2-5
CDR3: CASAGKSVKETQYF
DNA: TGTGCCAGCGCCGGCAAAAGTGTGAAAGAGACCCAGTACTTC

size: few
V: TRBV7-2
D: -
J: TRBJ2-1
CDR3: CASSLAQSQFF
DNA: TGTGCCAGCAGCTTAGCCCAATCGCAGTTCTTC

size: -
V: TRBV15
D: -
J: TRBJ1-1
CDR3: CATSRDFTGTAEAFF
DNA: TGTGCCACCAGCAGAGATTTCACTGGAACGGCCGAAGCTTTCTTT

size: many
V: TRBV6-5
D: TRBD1
J: TRBJ1-2
CDR3: CASSYTDRVYGYTF
DNA: TGTGCCAGCAGTTACACGGACAGGGTGTATGGCTACACCTTC

size: many
V: TRBV20-1
D: TRBD1
J: TRBJ1-1
CDR3: CSARDVPGQGTGTEAFF
DNA: TGCAGTGCTAGAGACGTCCCGGGACAGGGGACGGGGACTGAAGCTTTCTTT

size: -
V: TRBV15
D: TRBD1
J: TRBJ2-1
CDR3: CELLGIVGTACYNEQFF
DNA: TGTGAACTCTTGGGGATTGTGGGGACAGCTTGCTACAATGAGCAGTTCTTC

size: -
V: TRBV20-1
D: TRBD2
J: TRBJ2-7
CDR3: CSARSGTRVYEQYF
DNA: TGCAGTGCTAGGTCCGGGACTAGAGTCTACGAGCAGTACTTC

size: many
V: TRBV29-1
D: TRBD1
J: TRBJ1-2
CDR3: CSALTGTGEQNGYTF
DNA: TGCAGCGCCTTAACGGGGACAGGGGAGCAGAATGGCTACACCTTC

size: few
V: TRBV27
D: TRBD1
J: TRBJ2-1
CDR3: CASSSTGGAEFF
DNA: TGTGCCAGCAGCTCTACAGGGGGCGCAGAGTTCTTC

size: many
V: TRBV5-1
D: -
J: TRBJ2-1
CDR3: CASSLETLKNEQFF
DNA: TGCGCCAGCAGCTTAGAGACGTTAAAGAATGAGCAGTTCTTC

size: -
V: TRBV19
D: TRBD1
J: TRBJ1-1
CDR3: CASTPGQGAKAFF
DNA: TGTGCCAGTACTCCAGGACAGGGGGCGAAAGCTTTCTTT

size: many
V: TRBV7-9
D: TRBD2
J: TRBJ2-1
CDR3: CASSLSGTSYNEQFF
DNA: TGTGCCAGCAGCCTATCCGGGACTAGCTACAATGAGCAGTTCTTC

size: -
V: TRBV5-1
D: -
J: TRBJ2-2
CDR3: CASSGNRAQNTGELFF
DNA: TGCGCCAGCAGCGGAAACCGGGCCCAAAACACCGGGGAGCTGTTTTTT

size: -
V: TRBV5-8
D: -
J: TRBJ1-1
CDR3: CASSLEAPGFTEAFF
DNA: TGTGCCAGCAGCTTAGAGGCGCCGGGGTTCACTGAAGCTTTCTTT

size: many
V: TRBV9
D: TRBD1
J: TRBJ2-2
CDR3: CASSVTQMTGGGGELFF
DNA: TGTGCCAGCAGCGTCACTCAAATGACAGGGGGCGGCGGGGAGCTGTTTTTT

size: many
V: TRBV11-2
D: -
J: TRBJ2-1
CDR3: CASSLGPGSSYNEQFF
DNA: TGTGCCAGCAGCTTAGGTCCGGGAAGCTCCTACAATGAGCAGTTCTTC

size: many
V: TRBV18
D: -
J: TRBJ2-3
CDR3: CASSVDPDTQYF
DNA: TGTGCCAGCTCCGTCGACCCAGATACGCAGTATTTT